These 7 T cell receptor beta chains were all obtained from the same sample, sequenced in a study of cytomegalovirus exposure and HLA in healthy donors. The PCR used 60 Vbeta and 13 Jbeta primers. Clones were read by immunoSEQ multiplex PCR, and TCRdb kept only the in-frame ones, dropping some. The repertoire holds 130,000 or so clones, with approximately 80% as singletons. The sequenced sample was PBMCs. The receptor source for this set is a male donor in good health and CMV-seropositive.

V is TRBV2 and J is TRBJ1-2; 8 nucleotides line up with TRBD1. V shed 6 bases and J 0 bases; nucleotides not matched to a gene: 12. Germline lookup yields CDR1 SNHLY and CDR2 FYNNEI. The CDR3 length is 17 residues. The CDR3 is CASSFEFWTGSNYGYTF. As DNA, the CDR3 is TGTGCCAGCAGCTTCGAATTCTGGACAGGGTCTAACTATGGCTACACCTTC.

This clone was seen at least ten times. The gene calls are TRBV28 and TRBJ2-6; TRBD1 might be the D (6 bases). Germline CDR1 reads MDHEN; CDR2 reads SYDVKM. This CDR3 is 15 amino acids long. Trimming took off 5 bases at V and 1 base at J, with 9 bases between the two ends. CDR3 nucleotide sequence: TGTGCCAGCAGTGGTGACAGGTCTGGGGCCAACGTCCTGACTTTC. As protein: CASSGDRSGANVLTF.

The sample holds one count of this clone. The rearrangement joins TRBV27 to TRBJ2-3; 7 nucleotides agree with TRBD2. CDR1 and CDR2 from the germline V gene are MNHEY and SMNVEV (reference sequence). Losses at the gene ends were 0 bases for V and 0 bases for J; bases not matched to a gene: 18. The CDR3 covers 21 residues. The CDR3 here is CASSLSRRRGSQPASTDTQYF. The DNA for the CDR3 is TGTGCCAGCAGTTTATCGAGACGGCGGGGGTCTCAACCGGCTAGCACAGATACGCAGTATTTT.

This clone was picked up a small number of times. In DNA form, the CDR3 reads TGTGCCAGTAGCCGCCGACAGGGAAGGACTGAAGCTTTCTTT. As protein: CASSRRQGRTEAFF. The chain is built from TRBV19 and TRBJ1-1; 7 bases are shared with TRBD1. V dropped 6 bases and J dropped 5; count of bases not matched to a gene: 9. The CDR3 consists of 14 residues. Per germline, CDR1 LNHDA and CDR2 SQIVND (reference sequence). Using reference TRBV19 and TRBJ1-1 for the parts outside the CDR3, the full variable domain is DGGITQSPKYLFRKEGQNVTLSCEQNLNHDAMYWYRQDPGQGLRLIYYSQIVNDFQKGDIAEGYSVSREKKESFPLTVTSAQKNPTAFYLCASSRRQGRTEAFFGQGTRLTVV.

The CDR3 nucleotides are TGTGCCAGCAGTTCAGGACTCTGGACAGGAATGGGCTATGGCTACACCTTC. Amino acids: CASSSGLWTGMGYGYTF. This sequence joins TRBV27 and TRBJ1-2, with 7 nucleotides matching TRBD1. V shed 4 bases, J shed 4 bases, and the junction held 15 bases outside the gene matches. The CDR3 length is 17 residues. Germline V lookup: CDR1 MNHEY, CDR2 SMNVEV (reference sequence).

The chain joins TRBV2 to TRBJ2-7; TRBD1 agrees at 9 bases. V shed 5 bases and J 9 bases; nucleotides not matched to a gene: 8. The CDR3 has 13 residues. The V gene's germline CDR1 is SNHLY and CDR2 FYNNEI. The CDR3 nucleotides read TGTGCCAGCAGTCCAGACAGGGGGGCCTGGCAGTACTTC. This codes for CASSPDRGAWQYF.

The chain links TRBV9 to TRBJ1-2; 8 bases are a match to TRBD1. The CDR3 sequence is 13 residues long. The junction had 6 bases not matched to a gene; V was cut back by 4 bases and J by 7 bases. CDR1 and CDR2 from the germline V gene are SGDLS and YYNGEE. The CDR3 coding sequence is TGTGCCAGCAGCACTACAGGGGGTCGTGGCTACACCTTC. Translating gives CASSTTGGRGYTF.